Listed here are 6 T cell receptor beta chains from one sample, sequenced in a study of cytomegalovirus exposure and HLA in healthy donors. PCR amplification relied on 60 Vbeta primers (plus 13 Jbeta primers). Sequenced by immunoSEQ multiplex PCR; TCRdb stores in-frame clones only, minus some. Seen here are a few hundred thousand clones, approximately 82% observed once, and the top ten hold 10%. Sequences were obtained from PBMCs. The receptors come from a woman between 45 and 60 years old in good health and CMV-seropositive.

The rearrangement links TRBV11-2 to TRBJ1-2; D call uncertain. Germline CDR1 is SGHAT and CDR2 is FQNNGV. The CDR3 length is 15 residues. Trimming removed 1 base at V and 5 bases at J, with 14 bases between. CDR3 coding DNA: TGTGCCAGCAGCTTAGGGTGGGCGGGTCGGTATGGCTACACCTTC. Its translation is CASSLGWAGRYGYTF.

The rearrangement links TRBV7-9 to TRBJ1-4; D not certain. Trimming stripped 1 base from V and 7 bases from J, with 4 bases between. The CDR3 is 12 amino acids. CDR1 SEHNR and CDR2 FQNEAQ come from the germline V gene (reference sequence). CDR3 in DNA: TGTGCCAGCAGCTTAGTTAGTGAAAAACTGTTTTTT. Translated, it gives CASSLVSEKLFF. Together with reference TRBV7-9 and TRBJ1-4, the CDR3 gives the full variable domain: DTGVSQNPRHKITKRGQNVTFRCDPISEHNRLYWYRQTLGQGPEFLTYFQNEAQLEKSRLLSDRFSAERPKGSFSTLEIQRTEQGDSAMYLCASSLVSEKLFFGSGTQLSVL.

V is TRBV5-1 and J is TRBJ2-3, with TRBD2 matching over 8 bases. With V trimmed by 4 bases and J by 5 bases, 12 bases remained unmatched. CDR3 length: 16 residues. CDR1 SGHRS and CDR2 YFSETQ come from the germline V gene. The CDR3 bases are TGCGCCAGCAGCCCACTTAGCGGGGCTGGGCAAGATACGCAGTATTTT. Translated, it gives CASSPLSGAGQDTQYF.

This chain connects TRBV7-9 to TRBJ2-7; 11 positions agree with TRBD2. There are 18 residues in the CDR3. J lost 5 bases, V lost 5 bases, and 17 bases had no gene match. Germline CDR1 reads SEHNR; CDR2 reads FQNEAQ (reference sequence). The CDR3 bases are TGTGCCAGCAGCATATGGTCCTATAGCGGGGGGGCCTTACACGAGCAGTACTTC. Encoded protein: CASSIWSYSGGALHEQYF.

This clone was picked up one time. This sequence joins TRBV6-6 and TRBJ1-1; 11 bases align to TRBD1. The CDR3 has 14 residues. Germline values: CDR1 MNHNY, CDR2 SVGAGI (reference sequence). Germline trimming cut 6 bases from V and 7 bases from J; bases unmatched to any gene: 7. CDR3: CASSRRDRGVEAFF. As DNA, the CDR3 is TGTGCCAGCAGCCGCCGGGACAGGGGGGTTGAAGCTTTCTTT.

This chain connects TRBV5-5 to TRBJ2-3, with a possible D match to TRBD1 (5 bases). The V and J ends lost 4 bases and 11 bases respectively, with 14 bases between them. This CDR3 has 12 amino acids. From germline, CDR1 is SGHKS and CDR2 YYEKEE (reference sequence). This CDR3 is CASSPVGRVQYF. The CDR3 nucleotides are TGTGCCAGCAGCCCCGTGGGGCGAGTGCAGTATTTT.